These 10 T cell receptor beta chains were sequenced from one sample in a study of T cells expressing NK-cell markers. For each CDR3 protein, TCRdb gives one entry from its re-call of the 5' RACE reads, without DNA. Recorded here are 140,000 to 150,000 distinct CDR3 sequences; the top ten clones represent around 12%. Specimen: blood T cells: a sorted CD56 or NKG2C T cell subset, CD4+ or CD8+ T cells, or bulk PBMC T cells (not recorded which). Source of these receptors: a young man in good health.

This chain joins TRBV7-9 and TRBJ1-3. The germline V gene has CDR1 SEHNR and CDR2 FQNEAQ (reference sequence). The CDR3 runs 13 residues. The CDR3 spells CASSSDRGNTIYF.

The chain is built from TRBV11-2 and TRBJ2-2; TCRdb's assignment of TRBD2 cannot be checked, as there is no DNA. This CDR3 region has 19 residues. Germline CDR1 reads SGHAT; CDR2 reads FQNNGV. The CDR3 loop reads CASSFYRILAGAEAGELFF.

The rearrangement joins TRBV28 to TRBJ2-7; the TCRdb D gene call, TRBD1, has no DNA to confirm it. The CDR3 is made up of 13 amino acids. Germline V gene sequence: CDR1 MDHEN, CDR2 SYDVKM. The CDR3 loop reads CASSRQGVYEQYF.

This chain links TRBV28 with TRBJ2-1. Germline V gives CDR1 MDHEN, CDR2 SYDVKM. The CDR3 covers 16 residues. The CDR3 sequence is CASSFSGRSSYNEQFF.

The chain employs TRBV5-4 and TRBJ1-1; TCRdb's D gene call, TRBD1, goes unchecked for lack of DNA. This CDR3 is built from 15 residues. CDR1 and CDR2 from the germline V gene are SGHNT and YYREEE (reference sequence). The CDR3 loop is CASSILGQGPWEAFF.

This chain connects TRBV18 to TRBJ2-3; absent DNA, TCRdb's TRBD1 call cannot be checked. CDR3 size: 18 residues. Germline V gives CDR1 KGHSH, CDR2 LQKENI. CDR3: CASSPPGQGYPHTDTQYF.

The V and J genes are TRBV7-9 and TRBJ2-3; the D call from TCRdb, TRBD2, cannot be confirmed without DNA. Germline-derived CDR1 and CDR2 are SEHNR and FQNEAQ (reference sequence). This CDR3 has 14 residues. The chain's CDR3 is CASSSSGLTDTQYF.

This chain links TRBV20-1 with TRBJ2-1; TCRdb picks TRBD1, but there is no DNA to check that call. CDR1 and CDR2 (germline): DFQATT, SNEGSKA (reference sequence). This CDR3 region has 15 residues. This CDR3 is CSARGGGQAYNEQFF.

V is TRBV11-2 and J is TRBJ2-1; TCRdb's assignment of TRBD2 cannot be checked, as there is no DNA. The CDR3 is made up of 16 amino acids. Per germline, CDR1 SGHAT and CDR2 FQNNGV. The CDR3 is CASSLGASGSLYEQFF.

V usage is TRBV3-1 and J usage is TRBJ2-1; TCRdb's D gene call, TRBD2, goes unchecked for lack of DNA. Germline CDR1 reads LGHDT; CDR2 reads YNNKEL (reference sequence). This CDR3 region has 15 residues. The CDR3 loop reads CASSQDPLARYEQFF.